The 27 T cell receptor beta chains reported below all come from one sample, sequenced in a study of shared clonotypes between healthy human individuals. Sequencing was performed with immunoSEQ multiplex PCR; in TCRdb, only in-frame clones are kept and a portion is missing. The sample yields around 2.1 million clones, 90% to 96% seen once. The specimen was naive CD4+ T cells sorted from blood. The subset here: CD45RA+ positively selected. The origin of the receptors is a man in his late teens or twenties in good health.

V usage is TRBV7-2 and J usage is TRBJ2-5; possibly TRBD1 for D (5 bases). Germline V gene sequence: CDR1 SGHTA, CDR2 FQGNSA. The CDR3 consists of 14 residues. Trimming stripped 7 bases from V and 1 base from J, with 13 bases between. In nucleotides, the CDR3 is TGTGCCAGCAAAACCACAGGAATCCAAGAGACCCAGTACTTC. This codes for CASKTTGIQETQYF.

The chain recombines TRBV28 with TRBJ1-1, with 7 positions matching TRBD1. Trimming at V came to 3 bases and at J to 4 bases, leaving 8 bases not matched to a gene. This CDR3 has 15 residues. Germline values: CDR1 MDHEN, CDR2 SYDVKM. CDR3 coding DNA: TGTGCCAGCAGTTTTAACAGGGGAGGTGCCACTGAAGCTTTCTTT. Protein sequence: CASSFNRGGATEAFF.

The chain carries TRBV30 and TRBJ2-3; D gene ambiguous. The CDR3 extends over 14 amino acids. Trimming cost V 1 base and J 2 bases, with 10 bases left between them. The germline CDR1 and CDR2 sequences are GTSNPN and SVGIG (reference sequence). This CDR3 reads CAWSARLVTDTQYF. The CDR3 region has the DNA TGTGCCTGGAGTGCCAGGTTAGTCACAGATACGCAGTATTTT.

V and J are TRBV7-9 and TRBJ2-1; D not resolved. The CDR3 loop spans 14 amino acids. V dropped 0 bases and J dropped 8 bases, with 11 bases sitting between them. Germline V CDR1 and CDR2: SEHNR, FQNEAQ (reference sequence). The CDR3 DNA is TGTGCCAGCAGCTTAGCGCTTGGGGTGGATGAGCAGTTCTTC. Amino acid sequence: CASSLALGVDEQFF.

The J gene is TRBJ2-1, the V gene TRBV5-1; TRBD2 matches at 10 bases. The CDR3 runs to 16 residues. Germline CDR1 SGHRS, CDR2 YFSETQ. Trimming at V came to 1 base and at J to 3 bases, leaving 4 bases not matched to a gene. CDR3 amino acids: CASSLSASGGYNEQFF. Here the CDR3 DNA reads TGCGCCAGCAGCTTGTCGGCTAGCGGGGGCTACAATGAGCAGTTCTTC.

The CDR3 protein is CASSSGTSGRFTDTQYF. CDR3 coding DNA: TGTGCCAGCAGCTCAGGGACTAGCGGGAGGTTCACAGATACGCAGTATTTT. The V and J genes are TRBV7-2 and TRBJ2-3; TRBD2 aligns across 15 bases. The V gene's germline CDR1 is SGHTA and CDR2 FQGNSA. V was clipped by 4 bases and J by 2 bases; unmatched bases: 4. The CDR3 is 17 residues long. The variable domain in full, completed from reference TRBV7-2 and TRBJ2-3, reads GAGVSQSPSNKVTEKGKDVELRCDPISGHTALYWYRQSLGQGLEFLIYFQGNSAPDKSGLPSDRFSAERTGGSVSTLTIQRTQQEDSAVYLCASSSGTSGRFTDTQYFGPGTRLTVL.

The chain has TRBV10-3 and TRBJ2-5; 12 bases are shared with TRBD2. J gave up 3 bases and V 10 bases, and 6 bases lay outside the gene matches. This CDR3 region has 14 residues. CDR1 and CDR2 (germline): ENHRY, SYGVKD. Written as DNA, the CDR3 is TGTGCCACCTCTAGCGGGAGGGCGGAAGAGACCCAGTACTTC. Amino acids: CATSSGRAEETQYF.

The V gene is TRBV25-1, the J gene TRBJ1-1, with 9 bases matching TRBD1. Losses at the gene ends were 5 bases for V and 11 bases for J; bases not matched to a gene: 9. This CDR3 region has 13 residues. Germline assignment: CDR1 MGHDK and CDR2 SYGVNS. CDR3 amino acids: CASSSVRTGDAFF. For the CDR3, the DNA is TGTGCCAGCAGTTCAGTCCGGACAGGGGACGCTTTCTTT.

V is TRBV6-1 and J is TRBJ1-6, with no clear D. V was shortened by 8 bases and J by 10 bases, with 18 bases between the two germline ends. In germline, CDR1 is MNHNS, CDR2 SASEGT. This CDR3 has 14 amino acids. The CDR3 DNA reads as TGTGCCAGCCGGGTTAGAACCGAGGGATCACCCCTCCACTTT. Translated, it gives CASRVRTEGSPLHF.

The chain employs TRBV6-6 and TRBJ1-2, with D possibly matching TRBD1 (5 bases). This CDR3 has 14 residues. Germline V gene lookup returns CDR1 MNHNY and CDR2 SVGAGI (reference sequence). V lost 7 bases and J lost 4, with 16 bases in between. In DNA form, the CDR3 reads TGTGCCAGCACCACTTCCGGGGGTGGCTATGGCTACACCTTC. It codes for CASTTSGGGYGYTF.

J is TRBJ1-5 and V is TRBV7-9; maybe TRBD1 (5 bases). Germline CDR1 SEHNR, CDR2 FQNEAQ (reference sequence). Trimming took 5 bases from V and 7 from J, leaving 12 bases between them. The CDR3 contains 13 residues. CDR3 sequence reads: CASSRDPGQPQHF. As DNA, the CDR3 is TGTGCCAGCAGCCGGGACCCTGGACAGCCCCAGCATTTT. Looking up the rest from reference TRBV7-9 and TRBJ1-5 gives the full variable domain: DTGVSQNPRHKITKRGQNVTFRCDPISEHNRLYWYRQTLGQGPEFLTYFQNEAQLEKSRLLSDRFSAERPKGSFSTLEIQRTEQGDSAMYLCASSRDPGQPQHFGDGTRLSIL.

CDR3 sequence reads: CASSSSGTGATDTQYF. DNA of the CDR3: TGCGCCAGCAGCAGTTCCGGGACAGGGGCCACAGATACGCAGTATTTT. This sequence joins TRBV10-1 and TRBJ2-3, with 10 bases aligning to TRBD1. This CDR3 region has 16 residues. V shed 6 bases and J 2 bases; nucleotides not matched to a gene: 8. From germline, CDR1 is WNHNN and CDR2 SYGVQD (reference sequence).

This clone was seen just once. The rearrangement uses TRBV5-1 and TRBJ1-3; D not resolved. V was pared by 6 bases and J by 0 bases, with 10 bases between. Looked up from germline, CDR1 is SGHRS and CDR2 is YFSETQ. CDR3 length: 14 amino acids. CDR3 coding DNA: TGCGCCAGCACCTCAGGTGGCTCTGGAAACACCATATATTTT. This translates into CASTSGGSGNTIYF.

The chain is built from TRBV30 and TRBJ1-1; D is perhaps TRBD1 (5 bases). CDR3 size: 11 residues. CDR1 is GTSNPN, CDR2 SVGIG, per germline (reference sequence). The V end was cut by 0 bases, the J end by 11 bases, with 10 bases between. The CDR3 DNA follows: TGTGCCTGGAGTGTACTAGGGACGGCTTTCTTT. Translated: CAWSVLGTAFF.

This chain joins TRBV5-4 and TRBJ2-5; possibly TRBD2 for D (6 bases). The CDR3 spans 13 residues. The V end lost 4 bases, the J end lost 1 base, and 8 bases lay between the germline ends. In germline, CDR1 is SGHNT, CDR2 YYREEE (reference sequence). CDR3 amino acids: CASSIGSQETQYF. In DNA form, the CDR3 reads TGTGCCAGCAGCATCGGGAGCCAAGAGACCCAGTACTTC.

This chain links TRBV27 with TRBJ2-3, with 7 bases matching TRBD1. The length of the CDR3 is 14 residues. After removal of 4 bases from V and 3 bases from J, the junction contained 4 bases not matched to a gene. The germline V gene has CDR1 MNHEY and CDR2 SMNVEV (reference sequence). The CDR3 is CASSSRGRTDTQYF. In DNA form, the CDR3 reads TGTGCCAGCAGTTCAAGGGGGCGAACAGATACGCAGTATTTT.

The chain is built from TRBV18 and TRBJ2-7; D is ambiguous. This CDR3 contains 15 residues. CDR1 KGHSH and CDR2 LQKENI come from the germline V gene. V lost 2 bases and J 5 bases, leaving 16 bases between the germline ends. The CDR3 sequence is CASSPIHPSRDEQYF. The CDR3 DNA sequence: TGTGCCAGCTCACCAATCCACCCTTCACGCGACGAGCAGTACTTC.

This clone was counted a single time. The V call is TRBV13, the J call TRBJ2-3; D not certain. The germline V gene has CDR1 PRHDT and CDR2 FYEKMQ (reference sequence). Trimming removed 1 base from V and 2 bases from J, with 7 bases in between. The CDR3 length is 14 residues. DNA of the CDR3: TGTGCCAGCAGCTTAGATCCCTACACAGATACGCAGTATTTT. This sequence encodes CASSLDPYTDTQYF.

This clone came up once. The chain recombines TRBV19 with TRBJ2-6, with D perhaps matching TRBD1 (5 bases). Germline V gives CDR1 LNHDA, CDR2 SQIVND (reference sequence). Trimming shortened V by 5 bases and J by 3 bases, and 11 bases separated the two germline ends. The CDR3 sequence is 15 residues long. CDR3 sequence (DNA): TGTGCCAGTAGTTACCGGACACTTGGGGCCAACGTCCTGACTTTC. This sequence encodes CASSYRTLGANVLTF. The full variable domain, in which reference TRBV19 and TRBJ2-6 provide the parts outside the CDR3, is DGGITQSPKYLFRKEGQNVTLSCEQNLNHDAMYWYRQDPGQGLRLIYYSQIVNDFQKGDIAEGYSVSREKKESFPLTVTSAQKNPTAFYLCASSYRTLGANVLTFGAGSRLTVL.

The genes are TRBV7-6 and TRBJ2-1; D is uncertain. Germline values: CDR1 SGHVS, CDR2 FNYEAQ. The CDR3 spans 15 residues. V gave up 3 bases and J gave up 7 bases, with 16 bases separating them. The CDR3 DNA is TGTGCCAGCAGCTTCGGAGTGCCCCCTGGAAATGAGCAGTTCTTC. Protein: CASSFGVPPGNEQFF.

The chain couples TRBV7-9 to TRBJ2-1; 7 nucleotides line up with TRBD1. CDR1 SEHNR and CDR2 FQNEAQ come from the germline V gene (reference sequence). This CDR3 region has 16 residues. The V gene end was trimmed by 5 bases and the J gene end by 8 bases; junction bases not matched to a gene: 15. The CDR3 coding sequence is TGTGCCAGCAGCACCGACAGGGCGAGGATTGGCGATGAGCAGTTCTTC. It encodes CASSTDRARIGDEQFF.

The chain couples TRBV6-6 to TRBJ1-2; tentatively, D is TRBD1 (5 bases). Germline V gene sequence: CDR1 MNHNY, CDR2 SVGAGI (reference sequence). V lost 5 bases to trimming and J lost 0 bases, with 13 bases between them. This CDR3 spans 15 amino acids. The CDR3: CASSDGAQPNYGYTF. In nucleotides, the CDR3 is TGTGCCAGCAGTGACGGGGCGCAGCCTAACTATGGCTACACCTTC.

Only one count was recorded for this clone. The V gene is TRBV19, the J gene TRBJ1-3; D possibly corresponds to TRBD1 (5 bases). This CDR3 comprises 16 residues. Trimming shortened V by 3 bases and J by 0 bases, and 12 bases separated the two germline ends. Germline V lookup: CDR1 LNHDA, CDR2 SQIVND (reference sequence). The CDR3 sequence: CASSMSGHGSGNTIYF. In nucleotides, the CDR3 is TGTGCCAGTAGTATGAGCGGACATGGCTCTGGAAACACCATATATTTT.

This clone was detected once. This rearrangement joins TRBV11-2 to TRBJ2-3; 10 bases align to TRBD2. V lost 4 bases to trimming and J lost 7 bases; unmatched junction nucleotides: 11. The CDR3 totals 16 residues. Germline assignment: CDR1 SGHAT and CDR2 FQNNGV. CDR3 nucleotide sequence: TGTGCCAGCAGCTCCAGACTAGGACTAGCGGTGAATACGCAGTATTTT. Its protein is CASSSRLGLAVNTQYF.

J is TRBJ1-2 and V is TRBV7-2; D remains unclear. The CDR3 extends over 14 amino acids. CDR1 is SGHTA and CDR2 is FQGNSA in the germline V gene. The V end was cut by 1 base, the J end by 5 bases, with 11 bases between. The CDR3, as DNA: TGTGCCAGCAGCTTAGGAATGGTCAGTTATGGCTACACCTTC. Its translation: CASSLGMVSYGYTF. Filled out from reference TRBV7-2 and TRBJ1-2, the complete variable domain reads GAGVSQSPSNKVTEKGKDVELRCDPISGHTALYWYRQSLGQGLEFLIYFQGNSAPDKSGLPSDRFSAERTGGSVSTLTIQRTQQEDSAVYLCASSLGMVSYGYTFGSGTRLTVV.

The V and J genes are TRBV5-1 and TRBJ2-1; D is unresolved. The V gene's germline CDR1 is SGHRS and CDR2 YFSETQ. This CDR3 spans 17 amino acids. Trimming stripped 0 bases from V and 7 bases from J, with 20 bases between. CDR3 coding DNA: TGCGCCAGCAGCTTGGACTGGGAAAGCCGGTATCGGAATGAGCAGTTCTTC. It translates to CASSLDWESRYRNEQFF.

The V call is TRBV5-1, the J call TRBJ2-3, with D possibly matching TRBD2 (5 bases). Deletions cut 0 bases from V and 4 bases from J, with 9 bases between. Germline CDR1 is SGHRS and CDR2 is YFSETQ. The CDR3 covers 14 residues. CDR3 amino acids: CASSLVSDSDTQYF. The DNA of the CDR3 is TGCGCCAGCAGCTTGGTTAGCGACTCAGATACGCAGTATTTT.